The 26 T cell receptor beta chains in this list originate from one sample, sequenced in a study of blood T cell repertoires in COVID-19. The protocol was immunoSEQ multiplex PCR, while the TCRdb copy is restricted to in-frame clones and leaves out a portion. The table has around 54,000 clones, approximately 78% seen once. The sample taken for sequencing was PBMCs or T cells enriched from blood (not recorded which). Source of these receptors: a woman aged 45-65 years with acute COVID-19.

CDR3 nucleotide sequence: TGCGCCAGCAGTGAGTCGACGGCGGTCCTAACCCTCCACTTT. Its protein product is CASSESTAVLTLHF. This chain joins TRBV10-2 and TRBJ1-6; D gene unclear. This CDR3 comprises 14 residues. Germline CDR1 and CDR2: WSHSY and SAAADI. The V end was cut by 0 bases, the J end by 14 bases, with 14 bases between.

The table lists this clone with a few counts. J is TRBJ1-2 and V is TRBV10-3; D uncertain. The CDR3 spans 13 residues. Trimming took 7 bases from V and 0 from J, leaving 9 bases between them. Germline V CDR1 and CDR2: ENHRY, SYGVKD. CDR3 in DNA: TGTGCCATCACGAGAGGTGCTAACTATGGCTACACCTTC. Residues: CAITRGANYGYTF.

The chain employs TRBV9 and TRBJ2-3, with 11 bases matching TRBD2. The germline V gene has CDR1 SGDLS and CDR2 YYNGEE. The CDR3 runs 15 residues. After removal of 3 bases from V and 2 bases from J, the junction contained 2 bases not matched to a gene. CDR3 in DNA: TGTGCCAGCAGCGGTAGCGGGGGGGCCACAGATACGCAGTATTTT. Its protein is CASSGSGGATDTQYF.

The chain joins TRBV9 to TRBJ2-5; TRBD2 matches at 11 bases. The germline gives CDR1 SGDLS, CDR2 YYNGEE. The trim removed 2 bases at V and 4 bases at J, leaving 4 bases unmatched. The CDR3 extends over 15 amino acids. The CDR3 region is CASSVSGGARETQYF. The CDR3 DNA is TGTGCCAGCAGCGTTAGCGGGGGGGCCCGAGAGACCCAGTACTTC. Looking up the rest from reference TRBV9 and TRBJ2-5 gives the full variable domain: DSGVTQTPKHLITATGQRVTLRCSPRSGDLSVYWYQQSLDQGLQFLIQYYNGEERAKGNILERFSAQQFPDLHSELNLSSLELGDSALYFCASSVSGGARETQYFGPGTRLLVL.

V is TRBV19 and J is TRBJ1-2, with 9 bases lining up with TRBD1. Germline trimming cut 5 bases from V and 3 bases from J; bases unmatched to any gene: 10. CDR1 is LNHDA and CDR2 is SQIVND in the germline V gene (reference sequence). The CDR3 runs to 16 residues. The CDR3 nucleotides read TGTGCCAGTAGTCCCCTGGGACAGGGAGGAGACTATGGCTACACCTTC. This gives the protein CASSPLGQGGDYGYTF.

This clone came up once. This chain joins TRBV2 and TRBJ2-4; possible D gene TRBD2, 7 bases. The germline V gene has CDR1 SNHLY and CDR2 FYNNEI. The V and J ends lost 6 bases and 5 bases respectively, with 17 bases between them. The CDR3 is 15 residues long. CDR3 DNA: TGTGCCAGCAGCAAGAAACAGGGAGGGGAAAACATTCAGTACTTC. Its translation: CASSKKQGGENIQYF.

This clone was counted a few times. The chain joins TRBV6-4 to TRBJ1-1, with D perhaps matching TRBD1 (5 bases). The V and J ends lost 4 bases and 7 bases respectively, with 19 bases between them. The length of the CDR3 is 15 residues. CDR1 and CDR2 from the germline V gene are MRHNA and SNTAGT. CDR3 residues: CASSAAQDLIGEAFF. As DNA, the CDR3 is TGTGCCAGCAGTGCCGCACAGGACCTCATTGGTGAAGCTTTCTTT.

A single count supports this clone. CDR3 nucleotides: TGTGCCAGCAGCTTAGCGGAGGGACAGGGGGTTGGCTACACCTTC. As protein: CASSLAEGQGVGYTF. The V gene is TRBV7-2, the J gene TRBJ1-2; 11 bases align to TRBD1. V trimming: 0 bases; J trimming: 7 bases; junction bases outside the gene matches: 4. The CDR3 sequence is 15 residues long. Germline V lookup: CDR1 SGHTA, CDR2 FQGNSA.

The chain carries TRBV19 and TRBJ1-6, with D possibly matching TRBD1 (6 bases). The CDR3 is made up of 13 amino acids. Germline V gives CDR1 LNHDA, CDR2 SQIVND (reference sequence). V shed 5 bases and J shed 9 bases, with 11 bases lying between them. The CDR3 region has the DNA TGTGCCAGTAGTCCTCAAGGGGGTTCACCCCTCCACTTT. Encoded protein: CASSPQGGSPLHF.

V usage is TRBV18 and J usage is TRBJ2-5; TRBD1 matches at 7 bases. The germline CDR1 and CDR2 sequences are KGHSH and LQKENI. The ends lost 3 bases at V and 2 bases at J; junction bases unmatched: 6. The CDR3 runs to 15 residues. CDR3 amino acids: CASSPGQHQQETQYF. The CDR3 nucleotides read TGTGCCAGCTCACCGGGACAGCACCAACAAGAGACCCAGTACTTC.

The genes are TRBV11-2 and TRBJ1-5, with D perhaps matching TRBD1 (5 bases). Germline V gives CDR1 SGHAT, CDR2 FQNNGV. The length of the CDR3 is 14 residues. The V gene lost 6 bases and the J gene lost 6 bases, with 15 bases spanning the gap. CDR3 coding DNA: TGTGCCAGCAGTGCCAGGGAGGGTGGTCAGCCCCAGCATTTT. It translates to CASSAREGGQPQHF.

This clone has only a few counts. The CDR3 DNA reads as TGCAGTGCTAGTGACAGGAATGAAGCTTTCTTT. It yields the protein CSASDRNEAFF. The chain joins TRBV20-1 to TRBJ1-1; TRBD1 is a possible D gene (6 bases). Deletions cut 3 bases from V and 7 bases from J, with 9 bases between. Germline lookup yields CDR1 DFQATT and CDR2 SNEGSKA (reference sequence). This CDR3 contains 11 residues.

V gene TRBV19 combines with J gene TRBJ2-1, with 9 positions matching TRBD1. Germline assignment: CDR1 LNHDA and CDR2 SQIVND (reference sequence). Trimming took 10 bases from V and 6 from J; bases not matched to a gene: 7. This CDR3 is built from 13 residues. The CDR3, as DNA: TGTGCCACCTCGGGACAGGGTCTCAATGAGCAGTTCTTC. It encodes CATSGQGLNEQFF.

Only one count was recorded for this clone. The chain uses TRBV7-6 and TRBJ2-2; 12 bases match TRBD2. The CDR3 length is 16 residues. The V and J ends lost 5 bases and 4 bases, in that order; junction bases with no gene match: 5. Germline lookup yields CDR1 SGHVS and CDR2 FNYEAQ. CDR3 coding DNA: TGTGCCAGCAGCCCCACTAGCGGGGGGTTCACCGGGGAGCTGTTTTTT. Its translation: CASSPTSGGFTGELFF.

The chain employs TRBV30 and TRBJ1-6; D not resolved. The CDR3 is 13 amino acids. V shed 0 bases and J shed 8 bases, with 8 bases lying between them. Germline V lookup: CDR1 GTSNPN, CDR2 SVGIG (reference sequence). The CDR3 protein is CAWSVLWDSPLHF. The CDR3 DNA follows: TGTGCCTGGAGTGTACTATGGGATTCACCCCTCCACTTT. The full variable domain, rest sourced from reference TRBV30 and TRBJ1-6, is SQTIHQWPATLVQPVGSPLSLECTVEGTSNPNLYWYRQAAGRGLQLLFYSVGIGQISSEVPQNLSASRPQDRQFILSSKKLLLSDSGFYLCAWSVLWDSPLHFGNGTRLTVT.

This clone was observed a few times. In DNA, the CDR3 is TGTGCCAGCAGCTTGGACTGGCAGGCGAACACCGGGGAGCTGTTTTTT. Its translation is CASSLDWQANTGELFF. The chain carries TRBV5-5 and TRBJ2-2, with D uncertain. The V gene lost 0 bases and the J gene lost 0 bases, with 9 bases spanning the gap. The CDR3 length is 16 residues. Germline-derived CDR1 and CDR2 are SGHKS and YYEKEE (reference sequence).

The V gene is TRBV7-9, the J gene TRBJ1-3; 9 bases match TRBD1. This CDR3 has 19 residues. The J segment lost 0 bases and the V segment lost 2 bases, leaving 11 bases of the junction unmatched. CDR1 is SEHNR, CDR2 FQNEAQ, per germline (reference sequence). CDR3 sequence reads: CASSLFEGTGTLSGNTIYF. CDR3 bases: TGTGCCAGCAGCTTATTTGAGGGGACAGGGACCCTCTCTGGAAACACCATATATTTT.

This clone appeared a single time. This sequence joins TRBV7-8 and TRBJ1-2; 11 positions match TRBD1. CDR3 length equals 16 residues. Germline V gene lookup returns CDR1 SGHVS and CDR2 FQNEAQ. The trim removed 4 bases at V and 7 bases at J, leaving 11 bases unmatched. The CDR3 sequence: CASSSGPGQGVSGYTF. The DNA of the CDR3 is TGTGCCAGCAGCTCCGGCCCGGGACAGGGGGTTAGTGGCTACACCTTC.

This clone was picked up one time. The chain uses TRBV18 and TRBJ1-4, with a possible D match to TRBD1 (5 bases). The V end lost 3 bases, the J end lost 5 bases, and 10 bases lay between the germline ends. Germline V CDR1 and CDR2: KGHSH, LQKENI. CDR3 length equals 14 residues. This CDR3 reads CASSPRPGNEKLFF. DNA for the CDR3: TGTGCCAGCTCACCCCGGCCAGGGAATGAAAAACTGTTTTTT.

The chain has TRBV7-9 and TRBJ2-7; D possibly corresponds to TRBD1 (6 bases). V dropped 4 bases and J dropped 4 bases, with 8 bases sitting between them. CDR1 and CDR2 (germline): SEHNR, FQNEAQ (reference sequence). CDR3 length: 12 residues. The CDR3 coding sequence is TGTGCCAGCAGCTCTACAGGGTACGAGCAGTACTTC. This codes for CASSSTGYEQYF.

This chain uses TRBV5-5 with TRBJ2-7, with D unresolved. The germline CDR1 and CDR2 sequences are SGHKS and YYEKEE (reference sequence). Trimming cost V 4 bases and J 0 bases, with 14 bases left between them. The CDR3 is made up of 15 amino acids. The CDR3 is CASSRSTLSSYEQYF. CDR3 bases: TGTGCCAGCAGCCGATCGACTCTTAGCTCCTACGAGCAGTACTTC.

This chain connects TRBV5-1 to TRBJ2-3; D possibly corresponds to TRBD1 (6 bases). V lost 5 bases, J lost 2 bases, and 12 bases lay in between. CDR3 length: 14 amino acids. Germline lookup yields CDR1 SGHRS and CDR2 YFSETQ. The CDR3 is CASRGGNPTDTQYF. CDR3 nucleotides: TGCGCCAGCAGAGGGGGTAACCCCACAGATACGCAGTATTTT.

This chain joins TRBV6-5 and TRBJ2-1; 8 nucleotides match TRBD1. The length of the CDR3 is 15 residues. Unmatched junction bases numbered 9, after V lost 5 bases and J lost 6 bases. Germline V lookup: CDR1 MNHEY, CDR2 SVGAGI. CDR3 sequence reads: CASSPGGAGGNEQFF. CDR3 DNA sequence: TGTGCCAGCAGTCCAGGGGGCGCCGGGGGCAATGAGCAGTTCTTC.

This rearrangement joins TRBV5-6 to TRBJ1-1, with 11 bases matching TRBD1. After removal of 4 bases from V and 1 base from J, the junction contained 9 bases not matched to a gene. This CDR3 comprises 17 residues. Germline V gives CDR1 SGHDT, CDR2 YYEEEE. The CDR3 coding sequence is TGTGCCAGCAGCCGGACAGGGGGCGGGGAGGGGAACACTGAAGCTTTCTTT. Translation: CASSRTGGGEGNTEAFF. Drawing the rest from reference TRBV5-6 and TRBJ1-1, the complete variable domain is DAGVTQSPTHLIKTRGQQVTLRCSPKSGHDTVSWYQQALGQGPQFIFQYYEEEERQRGNFPDRFSGHQFPNYSSELNVNALLLGDSALYLCASSRTGGGEGNTEAFFGQGTRLTVV.

In this sample, this clone turned up a few times. The V and J genes are TRBV3-1 (or the pseudogene TRBV3-2) and TRBJ1-2; 8 nucleotides match TRBD1. Per the germline V gene, CDR1 is LGHDT and CDR2 is YNNKEL (reference sequence). The CDR3 spans 14 residues. J lost 0 bases, V lost 5 bases, and 2 bases had no gene match. This chain's CDR3 is CASSSGGTNYGYTF. CDR3 DNA sequence: TGTGCCAGCAGCTCAGGGGGCACTAACTATGGCTACACCTTC.

This clone was seen more than once but under ten times. This rearrangement joins TRBV3-1 (or the pseudogene TRBV3-2) to TRBJ1-6; possibly TRBD1 for D (5 bases). Germline V CDR1 and CDR2: LGHDT, YNNKEL (reference sequence). The CDR3 sequence is 16 residues long. Deletions cut 8 bases from V and 6 bases from J, with 20 bases between. CDR3 in amino acids: CASRLLTGRANSPLHF. CDR3 nucleotides: TGTGCCAGCCGCTTACTAACGGGCAGGGCTAATTCACCCCTCCACTTT.